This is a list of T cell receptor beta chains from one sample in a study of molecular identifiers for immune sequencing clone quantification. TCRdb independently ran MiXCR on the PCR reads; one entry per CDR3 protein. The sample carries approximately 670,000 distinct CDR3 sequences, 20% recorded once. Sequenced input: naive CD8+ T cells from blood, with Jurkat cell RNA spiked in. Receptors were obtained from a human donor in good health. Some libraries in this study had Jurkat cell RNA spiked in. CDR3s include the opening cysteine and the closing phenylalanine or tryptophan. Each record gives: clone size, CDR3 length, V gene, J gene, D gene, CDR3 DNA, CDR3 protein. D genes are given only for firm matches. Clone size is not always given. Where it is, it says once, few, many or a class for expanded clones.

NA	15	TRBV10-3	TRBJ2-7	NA	TGTGCCATCAGTGACGACAGGCGACGGTCCTACGAGCAGTACTTC	CAISDDRRRSYEQYF
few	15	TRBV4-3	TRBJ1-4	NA	TGCGCCAGCAGCCTGGCCGTGGCGGCTAATGAAAAACTGTTTTTT	CASSLAVAANEKLFF
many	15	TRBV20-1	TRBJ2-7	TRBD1	TGCAGTGCCGTAGATCCGGGACAGGGAACCTACGAGCAGTACTTC	CSAVDPGQGTYEQYF
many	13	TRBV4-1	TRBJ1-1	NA	TGCGCCAGCAGCCAAGGTCTGGGGGTTGAAGCTTTCTTT	CASSQGLGVEAFF
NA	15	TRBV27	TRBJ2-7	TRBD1	TGTGCCAGCAGCCTCCCGGGACAGGGTTTCTACGAGCAGTACTTC	CASSLPGQGFYEQYF
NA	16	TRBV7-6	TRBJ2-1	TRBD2	TGTGCCAGCAGCCCAGGACTAGCGCGCTCCTACAATGAGCAGTTCTTC	CASSPGLARSYNEQFF
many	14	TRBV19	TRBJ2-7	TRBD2	TGTGCCACTCGGACTAGCGGAGAACCCTACGAGCAGTACTTC	CATRTSGEPYEQYF
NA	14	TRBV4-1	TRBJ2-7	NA	TGCGCCAGCAGCCTCTATTTTGAGAGCTACGAGCAGTGCTTC	CASSLYFESYEQCF
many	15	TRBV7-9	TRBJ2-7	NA	TGTGCCAGCAAGAAAGATGCAGGGACCGTATACGAGCAGTACTTC	CASKKDAGTVYEQYF
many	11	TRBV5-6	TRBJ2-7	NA	TGTGCCAGCAGCTGGGCGGGGTCCCAGTACTTC	CASSWAGSQYF
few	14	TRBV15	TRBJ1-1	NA	TGTGCCACCAGCAGAGTAATTCGAGACACTGAAGCTTTCTTT	CATSRVIRDTEAFF
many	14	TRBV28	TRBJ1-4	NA	TGTGCCAGCAGTCCATGGGGGTCCGGTGAAAAACTGTTTTTT	CASSPWGSGEKLFF
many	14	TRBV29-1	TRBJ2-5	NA	TGCAGCGTTGCTATGTGGCGGCAGCAAGAGACCCAGTACTTC	CSVAMWRQQETQYF
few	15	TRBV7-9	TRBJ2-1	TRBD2	TGTGCCAGCAGCCCAACTAGCGGGAAAGAGAATGAGCAGTTCTTC	CASSPTSGKENEQFF
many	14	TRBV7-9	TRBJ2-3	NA	TGTGCCAGCAGCCCGACAGAGAACACAGATACGCAGTATTTT	CASSPTENTDTQYF
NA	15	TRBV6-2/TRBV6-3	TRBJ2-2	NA	TGTGCCAGCAGTTACCCCGACATGTACACCGGGGAGCTGTTTTTT	CASSYPDMYTGELFF
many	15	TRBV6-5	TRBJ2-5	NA	TGTGCCAGCAGTTTCGGACAGTTCGCCACAGAGACCCAGTACTTC	CASSFGQFATETQYF
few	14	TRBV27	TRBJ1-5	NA	TGTGCCAGCAGTTTACTAGGGAGCGATCAGCCCCAGCATTTT	CASSLLGSDQPQHF
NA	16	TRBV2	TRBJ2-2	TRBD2	TGTGCCAGCAGTGAAGCGCGGGGACTAGCAGCCGGGGAGCTGTTTTTT	CASSEARGLAAGELFF
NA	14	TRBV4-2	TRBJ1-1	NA	TGTGCCGGCAGCCTCCCGTCCCGGGACACTGAAGCTTTCTTT	CAGSLPSRDTEAFF
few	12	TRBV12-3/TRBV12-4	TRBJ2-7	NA	TGTGCCAGCTCGGACCAACCCTACGAGCAGTACTTC	CASSDQPYEQYF
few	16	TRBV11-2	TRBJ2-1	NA	TGTGCCAGCAGCTTGGAATCCAGGGCTTCCTACAATGAGCAGTTCTTC	CASSLESRASYNEQFF
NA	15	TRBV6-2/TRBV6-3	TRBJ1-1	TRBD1	TGTGCCAGCAGTTACCTCCGACAGGGCGGAACTGAAGCTTTCTTT	CASSYLRQGGTEAFF
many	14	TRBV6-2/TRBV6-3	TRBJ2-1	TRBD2	TGTGCCAGCATTGGACTAGCCCGGAGGAATGAGCAGTTCTTC	CASIGLARRNEQFF
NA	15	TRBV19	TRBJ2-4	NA	TGTGCCAGTAGTATACTGCCGATAGCCAAAAACATTCAGTACTTC	CASSILPIAKNIQYF
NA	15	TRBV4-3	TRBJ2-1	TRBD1	TGCGCCAGCAGCCGCCGGGACAGTGATTACAATGAGCAGTTCTTC	CASSRRDSDYNEQFF
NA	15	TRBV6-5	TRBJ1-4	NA	TGTGCCGGCAGTCATACAGGAGCCCTACATGAAAAACTGTTTTTT	CAGSHTGALHEKLFF
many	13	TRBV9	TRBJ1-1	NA	TGTGCCAGCAGCCAAACCCAAGGGACTGAAGCTTTCTTT	CASSQTQGTEAFF
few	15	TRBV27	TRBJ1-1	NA	TGTGCCAGCAGTCCCCTGACCCACACGAACACTGAAGCTTTCTTT	CASSPLTHTNTEAFF
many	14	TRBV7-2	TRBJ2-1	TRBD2	TGTGCCAGCAGCTATGGACTAGGTAACTATGAGCAGTTCTTC	CASSYGLGNYEQFF
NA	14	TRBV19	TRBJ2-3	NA	TGTGCCAGTAGTATAGGGTCCCCACCAGATACGCAGTATTTT	CASSIGSPPDTQYF
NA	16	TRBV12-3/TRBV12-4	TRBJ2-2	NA	TGTGCCAGCAGTAACCCGGGCCCCGGTTATTTCGGGGAGCCGTTTTTT	CASSNPGPGYFGEPFF
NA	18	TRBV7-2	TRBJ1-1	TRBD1	TGTGCCAGCATCGTAACCCCGGGACAGGGGGCCTTGGACACTGAAGCTTTCTTT	CASIVTPGQGALDTEAFF
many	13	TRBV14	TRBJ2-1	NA	TGTGCCAGCAGCCCGACCGGCTACAATGAGCAGTTCTTC	CASSPTGYNEQFF
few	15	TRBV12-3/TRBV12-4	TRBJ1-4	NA	TGTGCCAGCAGCCTGAGGGGCCGGGGGACTGAAAAACTGTTTTTT	CASSLRGRGTEKLFF
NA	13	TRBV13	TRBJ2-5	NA	TGTGCCAGCAGCTTTAACGCCCCTGAGACCCTGTACTTC	CASSFNAPETLYF
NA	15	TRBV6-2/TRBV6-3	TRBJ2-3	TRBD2	TGTGCCAGCACCGCCGGAGCGGGGGGGTTGGATACGCAGTATTTT	CASTAGAGGLDTQYF
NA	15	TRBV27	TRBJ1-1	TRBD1	TGTGCCAGCAGAACAATGGCGGGACAGAGAACTGAAGCTTTCTTT	CASRTMAGQRTEAFF
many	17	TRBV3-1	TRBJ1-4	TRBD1	TGTGCCAGCAGCCAAGAGGAAGGGGGCCCAACTAATGAAAAACTGTTTTTT	CASSQEEGGPTNEKLFF
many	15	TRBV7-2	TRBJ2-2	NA	TGTGCCAGCAGCTTAGTTGAAGGTTGGGCCGGGGAGCTGTTTTTT	CASSLVEGWAGELFF
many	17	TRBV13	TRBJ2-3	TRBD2	TGTGCCAGCAGCGGGACTAGCGGGGAACCGAGCACAGATACGCAGTATTTT	CASSGTSGEPSTDTQYF
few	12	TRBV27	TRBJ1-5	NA	TGTGCCAGCAGTTCTCTAGGACAGCCCCAGCATTTT	CASSSLGQPQHF
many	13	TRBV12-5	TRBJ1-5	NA	TGTGCTAGTGGTTTGGCAGGGCGTCAGCCCCAGCATTTT	CASGLAGRQPQHF
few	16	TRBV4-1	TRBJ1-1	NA	TGCGCCAGCAGCCAAGATGGGGCGCCTCAGAACACTGAAGCTTTCTTT	CASSQDGAPQNTEAFF
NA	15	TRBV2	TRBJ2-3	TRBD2	TGTGCCAGTCTGACTAGCGGGGTTAGCACAGATACGCAGTATTTT	CASLTSGVSTDTQYF
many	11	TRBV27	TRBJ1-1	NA	TGTGCCAGTTTTCGAAGCGCTGAAGCTTTCTTT	CASFRSAEAFF
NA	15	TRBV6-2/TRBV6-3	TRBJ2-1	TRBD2	TGTGCCAGCAGCCCCACTAGCGCATCCTACAATGAGCAGTTCTTC	CASSPTSASYNEQFF